The 20 T cell receptor beta chains below were found in one sample sequenced in a study of cytomegalovirus exposure and HLA in healthy donors (dated 2017 in TCRdb). Libraries were built with the immunoSEQ multiplex PCR assay. A mixture of 60 forward primers for TCR Vbeta segments and 13 reverse primers for TCR Jbeta segments was used in the multiplex PCR. The clones in this table, taken by TCRdb from immuneACCESS, are in-frame only. Not every clone is retained; where verified, under half of the shortfall comes from an unresolved V gene, and the cause of the rest is unknown. The sample's table covers approximately 93,000 clones. Around 3.4% of the sample is in the top ten clones. The sample consisted of PBMCs. Receptors originate from a woman aged 30 to 39 in good health and CMV-seronegative.

The chain combines TRBV6-4 with TRBJ2-6; TRBD1 matches 8 bases. The V and J ends lost 2 bases and 1 base, in that order; junction bases with no gene match: 4. CDR1 MRHNA and CDR2 SNTAGT come from the germline V gene. The CDR3 loop spans 17 amino acids. DNA of the CDR3: TGTGCCAGCAGTGACGACAGGGGTGGTTCTGGGGCCAACGTCCTGACTTTC. It is translated as CASSDDRGGSGANVLTF.

The V gene is TRBV29-1, the J gene TRBJ1-1; D perhaps matches TRBD1 (5 bases). Trimming cost V 7 bases and J 0 bases, with 9 bases left between them. This CDR3 is 12 amino acids long. From germline, CDR1 is SQVTM and CDR2 ANQGSEA. The CDR3 region is CSASTVNTEAFF. The CDR3 DNA reads TGCAGCGCCTCGACAGTGAACACTGAAGCTTTCTTT.

The chain combines TRBV28 with TRBJ2-2; 7 bases match TRBD2. Germline V gene data show CDR1 as MDHEN and CDR2 as SYDVKM. The CDR3 runs 15 residues. Trimming cost V 5 bases and J 4 bases; bases outside gene matches: 7. CDR3 residues: CASSPVGGGTGELFF. The DNA of the CDR3 is TGTGCCAGCAGTCCAGTGGGGGGGGGCACCGGGGAGCTGTTTTTT.

The chain joins TRBV28 to TRBJ2-7; 10 bases line up with TRBD1. The germline V gene has CDR1 MDHEN and CDR2 SYDVKM. V was pared by 8 bases and J by 7 bases, with 2 bases of the junction left unmatched. This CDR3 comprises 11 residues. The CDR3 reads CASGTGVEQYF. Written as DNA, the CDR3 is TGTGCCAGCGGGACAGGGGTGGAGCAGTACTTC.

The chain uses TRBV30 and TRBJ1-4; D gene uncertain. Trimming pared 3 bases from V and 9 bases from J, leaving 8 bases between. This CDR3 is built from 11 residues. In germline, CDR1 is GTSNPN, CDR2 SVGIG (reference sequence). The CDR3 spells CAWSISKKLFF. CDR3 sequence (DNA): TGTGCCTGGAGCATCAGTAAAAAACTGTTTTTT. Full variable domain (outside the CDR3, taken from reference TRBV30 and TRBJ1-4): SQTIHQWPATLVQPVGSPLSLECTVEGTSNPNLYWYRQAAGRGLQLLFYSVGIGQISSEVPQNLSASRPQDRQFILSSKKLLLSDSGFYLCAWSISKKLFFGSGTQLSVL.

This chain connects TRBV10-1 to TRBJ2-7, with D perhaps TRBD2 (5 bases). The germline CDR1 and CDR2 sequences are WNHNN and SYGVQD (reference sequence). With 6 bases removed from V and 6 bases from J, the gap between germline ends came to 12 bases. The CDR3 sequence is 12 residues long. CDR3 DNA: TGCGCCAGCAGCCCGAGGGAAGGCGAGCAGTACTTC. This translates into CASSPREGEQYF.

CDR3 in DNA: TGTGCCAGCAGCCCCGGAGGAGCAGCGGGATACTCCTACGAGCAGTACTTC. It yields the protein CASSPGGAAGYSYEQYF. The genes are TRBV11-2 and TRBJ2-7, with 7 nucleotides matching TRBD2. The germline V gene encodes CDR1 SGHAT and CDR2 FQNNGV. The CDR3 spans 17 residues. With V trimmed by 5 bases and J by 0 bases, 13 bases remained unmatched.

The chain is built from TRBV7-9 and TRBJ2-7; 10 bases line up with TRBD1. The CDR3 extends over 16 amino acids. Trimming removed 4 bases from V and 1 base from J; junction bases left unmatched: 7. CDR1 is SEHNR, CDR2 FQNEAQ, per germline (reference sequence). CDR3 in amino acids: CASSSTWTGGSYEQYF. The DNA of the CDR3 is TGTGCCAGCAGCTCTACTTGGACAGGGGGTTCCTACGAGCAGTACTTC.

V is TRBV4-2 and J is TRBJ2-1, with 11 positions matching TRBD2. This CDR3 has 14 residues. Germline CDR1 is LGHNA and CDR2 is YNFKEQ. Unmatched junction bases numbered 5, after V lost 6 bases and J lost 7 bases. The CDR3 bases are TGTGCCAGCAGTCCGACTAGCGGGAAGAATGAGCAGTTCTTC. Its protein is CASSPTSGKNEQFF.

The chain has TRBV28 and TRBJ1-3, with 8 bases aligning to TRBD1. Unmatched junction bases numbered 4, after V lost 0 bases and J lost 0 bases. CDR3 length: 17 residues. Per the germline V gene, CDR1 is MDHEN and CDR2 is SYDVKM. The CDR3: CASSLWDRANSGNTIYF. CDR3 coding DNA: TGTGCCAGCAGTTTATGGGACAGGGCCAACTCTGGAAACACCATATATTTT. The full variable domain, its missing parts supplied by reference TRBV28 and TRBJ1-3, is DVKVTQSSRYLVKRTGEKVFLECVQDMDHENMFWYRQDPGLGLRLIYFSYDVKMKEKGDIPEGYSVSREKKERFSLILESASTNQTSMYLCASSLWDRANSGNTIYFGEGSWLTVV.

The gene calls are TRBV6-5 and TRBJ1-4; TRBD1 matches 7 bases. V trimming: 6 bases; J trimming: 7 bases; junction bases outside the gene matches: 8. The CDR3 runs 14 residues. In germline, CDR1 is MNHEY, CDR2 SVGAGI. CDR3 DNA sequence: TGTGCCAGCAGCAAAGACAGGGATATTGAAAAACTGTTTTTT. This codes for CASSKDRDIEKLFF.

This chain links TRBV19 with TRBJ1-5; weak D call: TRBD1 (6 bases). CDR1 is LNHDA and CDR2 is SQIVND in the germline V gene (reference sequence). Deletions cut 0 bases from V and 5 bases from J, with 8 bases between. There are 14 residues in the CDR3. The DNA for the CDR3 is TGTGCCAGTAGTATAGACAGGGGATATCAGCCCCAGCATTTT. This encodes CASSIDRGYQPQHF.

The chain links TRBV2 to TRBJ2-1; 9 bases align to TRBD2. After removal of 0 bases from V and 7 bases from J, the junction contained 7 bases not matched to a gene. This CDR3 is built from 16 residues. Germline CDR1 and CDR2: SNHLY and FYNNEI. The CDR3 spells CASSEAGGGANNEQFF. The CDR3 bases are TGTGCCAGCAGTGAAGCGGGCGGGGGGGCCAATAATGAGCAGTTCTTC.

The J gene is TRBJ2-7, the V gene TRBV18; D might be TRBD2 (5 bases). Germline V gene lookup returns CDR1 KGHSH and CDR2 LQKENI. V gave up 3 bases and J gave up 4 bases, with 16 bases separating them. CDR3 length equals 15 residues. CDR3 protein: CASSPRDRARYEQYF. The CDR3 DNA follows: TGTGCCAGCTCACCGAGGGATAGGGCTCGGTACGAGCAGTACTTC.

Concerning this clone: Other DNA sequences from this sample encode an identical CDR3 as well. The rearrangement joins TRBV5-1 to TRBJ2-7; D may be TRBD1 (6 bases). The CDR3 consists of 14 residues. Germline V gives CDR1 SGHRS, CDR2 YFSETQ. With 0 bases removed from V and 3 bases from J, the gap between germline ends came to 10 bases. The CDR3 sequence is CASSLGQDIYEQYF. The CDR3 DNA reads TGCGCCAGCAGCTTGGGACAGGACATCTACGAGCAGTACTTC.

The chain carries TRBV27 and TRBJ2-1; TRBD2 might be the D (5 bases). The length of the CDR3 is 14 residues. Trimming stripped 2 bases from V and 2 bases from J, with 7 bases between. Germline CDR1 reads MNHEY; CDR2 reads SMNVEV (reference sequence). This CDR3 reads CASSLKAAYNEQFF. The CDR3 DNA sequence: TGTGCCAGCAGTTTAAAAGCGGCCTACAATGAGCAGTTCTTC.

This sequence joins TRBV2 and TRBJ1-3; 8 bases fit TRBD1. The germline V gene has CDR1 SNHLY and CDR2 FYNNEI. The V gene end was trimmed by 4 bases and the J gene end by 2 bases; junction bases not matched to a gene: 1. The CDR3 extends over 14 amino acids. The CDR3 coding sequence is TGTGCCAGCAGTGTGGACAGGGCTGGAAACACCATATATTTT. Protein sequence: CASSVDRAGNTIYF.

The chain is built from TRBV5-1 and TRBJ1-3, with no clear D. The germline V gene has CDR1 SGHRS and CDR2 YFSETQ. Trimming left V 1 base short and J 4 bases short, with 6 bases between. The CDR3 length is 13 residues. CDR3 amino acids: CASSLTLGNTIYF. In DNA form, the CDR3 reads TGCGCCAGCAGCTTGACCCTAGGAAACACCATATATTTT.

The chain employs TRBV7-3 and TRBJ2-1; no definite D call. CDR3 length equals 16 residues. The germline CDR1 and CDR2 sequences are SGHTA and FQGTGA. V lost 1 base, J lost 0 bases, and 10 bases lay in between. The CDR3 reads CASSLNPGYSYNEQFF. The CDR3 DNA reads TGTGCCAGCAGCTTAAACCCCGGGTACTCCTACAATGAGCAGTTCTTC.

This rearrangement joins TRBV10-3 to TRBJ2-7; TRBD1 aligns across 8 bases. The CDR3 totals 13 residues. The germline CDR1 and CDR2 sequences are ENHRY and SYGVKD. The trim removed 6 bases at V and 6 bases at J, leaving 7 bases unmatched. The CDR3 DNA follows: TGTGCCATCAGGCCCCCAGACAGGGGCGAGCAGTACTTC. This translates into CAIRPPDRGEQYF.